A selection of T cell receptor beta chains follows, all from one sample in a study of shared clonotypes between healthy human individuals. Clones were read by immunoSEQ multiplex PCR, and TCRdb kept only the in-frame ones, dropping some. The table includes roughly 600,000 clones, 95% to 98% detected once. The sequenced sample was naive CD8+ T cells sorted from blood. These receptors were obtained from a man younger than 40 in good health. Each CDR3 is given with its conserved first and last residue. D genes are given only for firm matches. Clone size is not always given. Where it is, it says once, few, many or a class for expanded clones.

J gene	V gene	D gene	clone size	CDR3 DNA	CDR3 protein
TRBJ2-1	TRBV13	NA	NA	TGTGCCAGCAGCCCACAAGGGATTGAGAACTACAATGAGCAGTTCTTC	CASSPQGIENYNEQFF
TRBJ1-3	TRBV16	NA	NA	TGTGCCAGCAGCCACTCTGGAAACACCATATATTTT	CASSHSGNTIYF
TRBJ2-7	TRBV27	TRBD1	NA	TGTGCCAGCAGTCCCGCAAGGACAGGGCTCTCCTACGAGCAGTACTTC	CASSPARTGLSYEQYF
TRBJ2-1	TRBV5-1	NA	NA	TGCGCCAGCAGCTTGGACCGACCAGGGGTGGACAATGAGCAGTTCTTC	CASSLDRPGVDNEQFF
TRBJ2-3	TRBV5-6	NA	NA	TGTGCCAGCAGCTTCGCTCAGGGGAGTTTCACAGATACGCAGTATTTT	CASSFAQGSFTDTQYF
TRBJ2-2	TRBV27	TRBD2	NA	TGTGCCAGCAGTAGCACTAGCGGGAGTTACACCGGGGAGCTGTTTTTT	CASSSTSGSYTGELFF
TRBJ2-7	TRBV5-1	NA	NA	TGCGCCAGCAGCCCCCGGGACACCACCTACGAGCAGTACTTC	CASSPRDTTYEQYF
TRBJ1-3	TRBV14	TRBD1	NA	TGTGCCAGCAGCCAAGAATTGACAGGGCGAGGCACCATATATTTT	CASSQELTGRGTIYF
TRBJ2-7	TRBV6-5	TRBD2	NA	TGTGCCAGCAGTTACTCAAGCGGGAGAAACGAGCAGTACTTC	CASSYSSGRNEQYF
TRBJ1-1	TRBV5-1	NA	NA	TGCGCCAGCAGCTATGAGGGTCCTGGGACTGAAGCTTTCTTT	CASSYEGPGTEAFF
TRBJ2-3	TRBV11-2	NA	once	TGTGCCAGCAGCGGTAGGCTCCAGGCAACTATAGACACAGATACGCAGTATTTT	CASSGRLQATIDTDTQYF
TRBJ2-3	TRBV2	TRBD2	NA	TGTGCCAGCAGTGGGGGGACTAGCTACACAGATACGCAGTATTTT	CASSGGTSYTDTQYF